This T cell receptor beta chain was profiled in a study of long-term antiretroviral therapy in people with HIV. To note about this clone: Its antigen is still unknown.

V dropped 5 bases and J dropped 3 bases, with 8 bases sitting between them. Germline V gives CDR1 SNHLY, CDR2 FYNNEI. There are 13 residues in the CDR3. Findings of the study overall: Compared with controls, HIV repertoires showed narrower CDR3 length ranges.

Sequencing relied on immunoSEQ assay v3.0, run at survey level. The data were produced by immunoSEQ multiplex PCR, yet TCRdb's version contains in-frame clones alone and is incomplete. Of about 21,000 clones listed, approximately 90% are singletons. The material was unsorted PBMCs, obtained 2.3 years after starting antiretroviral therapy. This clonotype was obtained from a man aged 55 to 69 with HIV. The V and J genes are TRBV2 and TRBJ1-5; D is ambiguous. In nucleotides, the CDR3 is TGTGCCAGCAGTAGCCAGGCCAATCAGCCCCAGCATTTT. Translating gives CASSSQANQPQHF.